These 18 T cell receptor beta chains share one sample of origin, sequenced in a study of blood T cells in healthy people across ages. The use of a sample-barcoded 5' primer and a J-beta primer mix characterized a second PCR of about 7 to 12 cycles. Using its own MiXCR run on the 5' RACE reads, TCRdb lists one record per CDR3 protein. The sample lists about 700,000 distinct CDR3 sequences; 32% were seen once. The specimen was blood. These receptors originate from a woman aged 80 or over in good health.

The V call is TRBV7-3, the J call TRBJ2-1; 9 positions match TRBD1. CDR1 is SGHTA, CDR2 FQGTGA, per germline. With 5 bases clipped from V and 8 bases from J, the junction kept 10 bases outside the gene matches. The CDR3 runs 15 residues. The CDR3 DNA is TGTGCCAGCAGCCCTGCAGGGACAGGGATCGATGAGCAGTTCTTC. Protein product: CASSPAGTGIDEQFF.

This clonotype has at least ten counts. The chain employs TRBV11-1 and TRBJ1-2; maybe TRBD1 (5 bases). Germline V lookup: CDR1 SGHAT, CDR2 FQDESV (reference sequence). There are 12 residues in the CDR3. Trimming removed 3 bases at V and 13 bases at J, with 15 bases between. The CDR3 protein is CASSFRDGGITF. In DNA, the CDR3 is TGTGCCAGCAGCTTCCGGGACGGAGGGATCACCTTC.

This clonotype was detected many times. The chain combines TRBV7-3 with TRBJ1-2; the match to TRBD1 covers 7 bases. This CDR3 spans 17 amino acids. CDR1 is SGHTA, CDR2 FQGTGA, per germline. V lost 2 bases and J lost 0; bases outside the gene matches: 9. The CDR3 sequence is CASSLGPPGQTNYGYTF. The CDR3 DNA is TGTGCCAGCAGCTTAGGGCCTCCGGGACAGACTAACTATGGCTACACCTTC.

The J gene is TRBJ1-2, the V gene TRBV30; the D gene is possibly TRBD1 (6 bases). In germline, CDR1 is GTSNPN, CDR2 SVGIG (reference sequence). Trimming shortened V by 2 bases and J by 4 bases, and 20 bases separated the two germline ends. CDR3 length: 16 amino acids. The CDR3 DNA sequence: TGTGCCTGGAGTACTACAGGGATTGGGGGCGGCTATGGCTACACCTTC. Encoded protein: CAWSTTGIGGGYGYTF.

The table lists this clonotype with many counts. The chain uses TRBV30 and TRBJ1-4, with TRBD1 as a possible D gene (5 bases). V was clipped by 2 bases and J by 8 bases, with 15 bases between them. Germline CDR1 and CDR2: GTSNPN and SVGIG (reference sequence). This CDR3 contains 14 residues. The DNA of the CDR3 is TGTGCCTGGAGTCCCGGGGCTGGTAAAGAAAAACTGTTTTTT. It codes for CAWSPGAGKEKLFF.

This clonotype was seen repeatedly, ten times or more. V and J are TRBV7-3 and TRBJ2-6, with D possibly TRBD1 on 8 matching bases. CDR1 SGHTA and CDR2 FQGTGA come from the germline V gene. The CDR3 runs 19 residues. The V end was cut by 8 bases, the J end by 0 bases, with 23 bases between. CDR3 coding DNA: TGTGCCAGCCGTCCCCTCGCAGGGGGCGGGAGCTCTGGGGCCAACGTCCTGACTTTC. Translating it yields CASRPLAGGGSSGANVLTF.

The table lists this clonotype with a count of one. The chain has TRBV12-3 or TRBV12-4 and TRBJ1-6; the D gene is possibly TRBD1 (5 bases). CDR3 length: 14 amino acids. V lost 5 bases to trimming and J lost 12 bases, with 17 bases between them. CDR3: CASSPMTAGLPLHF. The CDR3 DNA sequence: TGTGCCAGCAGTCCTATGACAGCAGGTTTACCCCTCCACTTT.

The chain combines TRBV30 with TRBJ1-5; unclear D gene. Trimming shortened V by 0 bases and J by 8 bases, and 11 bases separated the two germline ends. Germline V gene data show CDR1 as GTSNPN and CDR2 as SVGIG (reference sequence). The CDR3 extends over 13 amino acids. CDR3 sequence reads: CAWSVSREEPQHF. For the CDR3, the DNA is TGTGCCTGGAGTGTAAGCCGGGAGGAGCCCCAGCATTTT.

On this clonotype: This may arise from a read error, as a much more abundant clone is one base away. V and J are TRBV12-3 or TRBV12-4 and TRBJ2-1, with D maybe TRBD2 (7 bases). The CDR3 is made up of 18 amino acids. V lost 11 bases, J lost 0 bases, and 26 bases lay in between. The CDR3 reads CACKGGGNNPSSYNEQFF. CDR3 nucleotide sequence: TGTGCCTGCAAGGGGGGAGGGAACAACCCAAGCTCCTACAATGAGCAGTTCTTC.

Many counts were recorded for this clonotype. The genes are TRBV7-2 and TRBJ2-1; D unclear. The V end was cut by 2 bases, the J end by 15 bases, with 14 bases between. The germline V gene encodes CDR1 SGHTA and CDR2 FQGNSA. This CDR3 has 12 amino acids. CDR3 protein: CASSLRADDRFF. The CDR3 DNA sequence: TGTGCCAGCAGCTTAAGAGCAGATGATAGGTTCTTC.

The V and J genes are TRBV18 and TRBJ1-1, with unresolved D. Trimming cost V 3 bases and J 10 bases, with 15 bases left between them. Germline V lookup: CDR1 KGHSH, CDR2 LQKENI. The CDR3 sequence is 13 residues long. The CDR3 spells CASSPDGRLPAFF. The CDR3 DNA is TGTGCCAGCTCACCGGACGGTCGCCTCCCAGCTTTCTTT.

This clonotype has at least ten counts. The J gene is TRBJ2-7, the V gene TRBV19; 8 bases agree with TRBD1. V was clipped by 4 bases and J by 7 bases; unmatched bases: 9. CDR1 LNHDA and CDR2 SQIVND come from the germline V gene (reference sequence). The CDR3 loop spans 14 amino acids. This CDR3 is CASSTPGQAGEQYF. CDR3 nucleotides: TGTGCCAGTAGTACCCCGGGACAGGCGGGTGAGCAGTACTTC. Based on the CDR3 plus reference TRBV19 and TRBJ2-7, the full variable domain is DGGITQSPKYLFRKEGQNVTLSCEQNLNHDAMYWYRQDPGQGLRLIYYSQIVNDFQKGDIAEGYSVSREKKESFPLTVTSAQKNPTAFYLCASSTPGQAGEQYFGPGTRLTVT.

This chain's CDR3 is CSADAGQVASYEQYF. CDR3 bases: TGCAGTGCTGATGCGGGACAGGTAGCATCCTACGAGCAGTACTTC. The V call is TRBV20-1, the J call TRBJ2-7, with 8 bases that match TRBD1. Trimming at V came to 5 bases and at J to 1 base, leaving 10 bases not matched to a gene. This CDR3 has 15 residues. Germline CDR1 is DFQATT and CDR2 is SNEGSKA (reference sequence).

The chain is built from TRBV7-9 and TRBJ2-2; TRBD2 aligns across 13 bases. Trimming cost V 7 bases and J 2 bases; bases outside gene matches: 7. The CDR3 has 17 residues. The V gene's germline CDR1 is SEHNR and CDR2 FQNEAQ (reference sequence). CDR3 bases: TGTGCCAGCATAAAGACTAGCGGGGGGATTAACACCGGGGAGCTGTTTTTT. Translating gives CASIKTSGGINTGELFF.

Many counts were recorded for this clonotype. The rearrangement links TRBV20-1 to TRBJ2-3; D is ambiguous. The CDR3 consists of 14 residues. CDR1 is DFQATT, CDR2 SNEGSKA, per germline (reference sequence). V dropped 3 bases and J dropped 3 bases, with 13 bases sitting between them. The CDR3 protein is CSASWAGFTDTQYF. DNA of the CDR3: TGCAGTGCTAGCTGGGCAGGATTTACAGATACGCAGTATTTT.

This clonotype was counted between two and nine times. The V gene is TRBV7-2, the J gene TRBJ1-5; D not certain. Germline V gene data show CDR1 as SGHTA and CDR2 as FQGNSA. The CDR3 extends over 12 amino acids. Between the trimmed V and J ends, which lost 5 bases and 9 bases, there was a span of 11 bases. The CDR3 DNA is TGTGCCAGCAGCCTAGTACGGGGGCCCCAGCATTTT. As protein: CASSLVRGPQHF.

The sample holds a few counts of this clonotype. Just one base apart from a much larger clone, this may be a read error. This rearrangement joins TRBV4-3 to TRBJ2-7; 10 nucleotides agree with TRBD2. V shed 3 bases and J 7 bases; nucleotides not matched to a gene: 12. This CDR3 contains 16 residues. Germline CDR1 reads LGHNA; CDR2 reads YSLEER. CDR3 loop: CASSQVVSGGANEQYF. The CDR3 nucleotides read TGCGCCAGCAGCCAGGTCGTGAGCGGGGGGGCAAATGAGCAGTACTTC.

The gene calls are TRBV5-1 and TRBJ2-1, with 9 bases identical to TRBD1. Germline V CDR1 and CDR2: SGHRS, YFSETQ. The CDR3 sequence is 15 residues long. V dropped 6 bases and J dropped 2; count of bases not matched to a gene: 6. Here the CDR3 reads CASISGTGTYNEQFF. CDR3 nucleotide sequence: TGCGCCAGCATCTCCGGGACAGGGACCTACAATGAGCAGTTCTTC.